This is a list of T cell receptor beta chains from one sample in a study of OX40 agonist ivuxolimab in advanced cancers. The method was immunoSEQ multiplex PCR; TCRdb's version includes in-frame clones alone and lacks a portion of them. The sample includes around 82,000 clones, 70% to 90% seen only once; the top ten take about 0.8%. The sample consisted of CD4+ or CD8+ T cells sorted from blood, taken in a trial of the OX40 agonist ivuxolimab. These receptors originate from an adult with an advanced solid tumor such as melanoma, head and neck, liver or kidney cancer. CDR3s include the opening cysteine and the closing phenylalanine or tryptophan. D genes are given only for firm matches. Not every row has a clone size; where given, it reads once, few, many or a size class.

cdr3_length	clone_size	v_call	j_call	d_call	cdr3_nt	cdr3_aa
14	.	TRBV29-1	TRBJ1-5	TRBD1	TGCAGCGTTTTCTTACAGGGGGCAGGTCAGCCCCAGCATTTT	CSVFLQGAGQPQHF
17	.	TRBV28	TRBJ2-7	TRBD2	TGTGCCAGCAGTTTACAGGCGGGAGGGCCGCGTGCCTACGAGCAGTACTTC	CASSLQAGGPRAYEQYF
16	once	TRBV5-8	TRBJ1-3	.	TGTGCCAGCAGCTCAAGGACACTCGCCTCTGGAAACACCATATATTTT	CASSSRTLASGNTIYF
13	.	TRBV28	TRBJ2-3	.	TGTGCCAGCAGGCTGGACTCTCAAGATACGCAGTATTTT	CASRLDSQDTQYF
15	.	TRBV12-5	TRBJ2-5	TRBD1	TGTGCTAGTGGTTTGGGCCGGGACAGGCAAGAGACCCAGTACTTC	CASGLGRDRQETQYF
15	.	TRBV10-3	TRBJ1-4	TRBD1	TGTGCCATCAGTGAAGGGGGGACAGGGGATGAAAAACTGTTTTTT	CAISEGGTGDEKLFF
14	.	TRBV2	TRBJ1-5	.	TGTGCCAGCACCTTGGGAAGGGGGAATCAGCCCCAGCATTTT	CASTLGRGNQPQHF
17	.	TRBV18	TRBJ2-3	TRBD2	TGTGCCAGCTCACTTTCGACTAGCGGGAGCCCCACAGATACGCAGTATTTT	CASSLSTSGSPTDTQYF
15	.	TRBV30	TRBJ1-3	.	TGTGCCTGGAGTGGGTACAGGCTCTCTGGAAACACCATATATTTT	CAWSGYRLSGNTIYF
11	.	TRBV20-1	TRBJ2-7	.	TGCAGTGCTAGGACCCTCGGCGAGCAGTACTTC	CSARTLGEQYF
14	.	TRBV7-9	TRBJ2-5	TRBD2	TGTGCCAGCAGCTCGCCGGGAGGACGGGAGACCCAGTACTTC	CASSSPGGRETQYF
14	.	TRBV5-1	TRBJ2-7	.	TGCGCCAGCAGGGTAAGCGGGCCTTCCTACGAGCAGTACTTC	CASRVSGPSYEQYF
16	.	TRBV6-6	TRBJ1-5	TRBD1	TGTGCCAGCAGTGGTAGGGACAGGGGGCAATCAAAGCCCCAGCATTTT	CASSGRDRGQSKPQHF
13	.	TRBV7-2	TRBJ2-5	.	TGTGCCAGCAGCTTACAGAGGGGTGAGACCCAGTACTTC	CASSLQRGETQYF
16	.	TRBV28	TRBJ1-2	TRBD1	TGTGCCAGCAGTTTTTGGCGGACAGGTTCCCACTATGGCTACACCTTC	CASSFWRTGSHYGYTF
17	.	TRBV28	TRBJ1-3	.	TGTGCCAGCAGTTTTCGTGCTTCAGGGAACTCTGGAAACACCATATATTTT	CASSFRASGNSGNTIYF
14	.	TRBV6-5	TRBJ1-2	.	TGTGCCAGCAGTTACGGGCCCTTGGGGCTCGGCTACACCTTC	CASSYGPLGLGYTF
14	few	TRBV5-1	TRBJ2-3	.	TGCGCCAGCAGCTTGGCCGGTTGGCAGGATACGCAGTATTTT	CASSLAGWQDTQYF
14	.	TRBV7-2	TRBJ1-6	.	TGTGCCAGCAGCCTGGACAGCTCGAATTCACCCCTCCACTTT	CASSLDSSNSPLHF
13	.	TRBV27	TRBJ2-4	.	TGTGCCAGCAGGAATTTAGCCAAAAACATTCAGTACTTC	CASRNLAKNIQYF
14	few	TRBV12-5	TRBJ2-3	.	TGTGCTAGTGGTTTGCAAAGCGACACAGATACGCAGTATTTT	CASGLQSDTDTQYF
15	few	TRBV18	TRBJ1-2	.	TGTGCCAGCTCACCGGAGCCAAGTGTGGATTATGGCTACACCTTC	CASSPEPSVDYGYTF
15	once	TRBV14	TRBJ2-5	.	TGTGCCAGCAGCCAAGAGAGGGGGATACAAGAGACCCAGTACTTC	CASSQERGIQETQYF
15	.	TRBV6-5	TRBJ1-2	TRBD1	TGTGCCAGCAGTTACCGCGGGGACAGGGTAGGCGGCTACACCTTC	CASSYRGDRVGGYTF
12	.	TRBV5-8	TRBJ2-7	.	TGTGCCAGCAGTTTCAGGGACCTCGAGCAGTACTTC	CASSFRDLEQYF
12	.	TRBV5-4	TRBJ1-1	TRBD1	TGTGCCAGCAGCCAGGGGGGAGCTGAAGCTTTCTTT	CASSQGGAEAFF
17	once	TRBV15	TRBJ2-2	.	TGTGCCACCAGCAGAGATCCTGGAGGACCGAACACCGGGGAGCTGTTTTTT	CATSRDPGGPNTGELFF
13	.	TRBV7-2	TRBJ2-5	.	TGTGCCAGCAGCTTAGTAGGGAAAGAGACCCAGTACTTC	CASSLVGKETQYF
13	.	TRBV5-6	TRBJ2-1	.	TGTGCCAGCAAACCCCAGGGCTACAATGAGCAGTTCTTC	CASKPQGYNEQFF